Reported below is one TCR beta chain. Germline CDR1 reads SGHNT; CDR2 reads YYREEE (reference sequence). The CDR3 covers 12 residues. The V end was cut by 7 bases, the J end by 8 bases, with 15 bases between. This sample stems from a study of blood T cell repertoires in COVID-19. TCRdb's copy holds only in-frame clones and misses some; the assay was immunoSEQ multiplex PCR. The sample records 130,000 to 150,000 clones, 84% being singletons. This receptor was identified in a woman older than 75 in a cohort sampled during active or convalescent COVID-19. J is TRBJ1-2 and V is TRBV5-4, with D tentatively TRBD1 (5 bases). The specimen was peripheral blood. The chain's CDR3 is CASYGGAGGYTF. The CDR3 nucleotides read TGTGCCAGCTATGGTGGGGCGGGAGGCTACACCTTC.